The next 17 T cell receptor beta chains were all read from a single sample in a study of blood T cells in healthy people across ages. A second PCR, run for about 7 to 12 cycles, used a sample-barcoded 5' primer plus a J-beta primer mix. TCRdb analysed the 5' RACE reads with MiXCR anew, one entry per CDR3 protein. The sample lists 900,000 to 950,000 distinct CDR3 sequences, about 29% occurring once. Separately, the same data were catalogued under a study of T cells of mothers and their children.

Sequenced material: blood. All receptors derive from a woman between 40 and 50 years old in good health.

This clonotype has just one count. J is TRBJ2-1 and V is TRBV7-6; possibly TRBD1 for D (5 bases). The CDR3 sequence is 15 residues long. The germline V gene has CDR1 SGHVS and CDR2 FNYEAQ. Trimming shortened V by 1 base and J by 5 bases, and 12 bases separated the two germline ends. The CDR3 sequence: CASSLGLGDHNEQFF. As DNA, the CDR3 is TGTGCCAGCAGCTTAGGCCTAGGGGATCACAATGAGCAGTTCTTC. Full variable domain (rest looked up from reference TRBV7-6 and TRBJ2-1): GAGVSQSPRYKVTKRGQDVALRCDPISGHVSLYWYRQALGQGPEFLTYFNYEAQQDKSGLPNDRFSAERPEGSISTLTIQRTEQRDSAMYRCASSLGLGDHNEQFFGPGTRLTVL.

This clonotype appeared many times. The rearrangement links TRBV29-1 to TRBJ2-5; D is perhaps TRBD1 (5 bases). Deletions cut 4 bases from V and 2 bases from J, with 20 bases between. The germline gives CDR1 SQVTM, CDR2 ANQGSEA. CDR3 length equals 16 residues. Here the CDR3 reads CSVGALGPIHQETQYF. The CDR3 DNA reads as TGCAGCGTTGGTGCGTTGGGGCCCATCCATCAAGAGACCCAGTACTTC.

V usage is TRBV12-3 or TRBV12-4 and J usage is TRBJ2-7; 9 positions agree with TRBD1. The length of the CDR3 is 22 residues. The V segment lost 4 bases and the J segment 2 bases; nucleotides outside the gene matches: 27. The CDR3 sequence: CASSYRGITGTGRQDWPYEQYF. CDR3 coding DNA: TGTGCCAGCAGTTACCGAGGGATTACCGGGACAGGGCGCCAGGATTGGCCCTACGAGCAGTACTTC.

The sample holds a few counts of this clonotype. The CDR3, as DNA: TGCAGCGTTGAGCGCGGTGGGGGCTACACCTTC. This codes for CSVERGGGYTF. The chain combines TRBV29-1 with TRBJ1-2; D is ambiguous. This CDR3 comprises 11 residues. Germline-derived CDR1 and CDR2 are SQVTM and ANQGSEA. Trimming took 3 bases from V and 8 from J, leaving 10 bases between them.

There are many counts of this clonotype. This sequence joins TRBV5-1 and TRBJ2-4, with D possibly matching TRBD1 (6 bases). The CDR3 runs 16 residues. Between the trimmed V and J ends, which lost 2 bases and 0 bases, there was a span of 12 bases. The V gene's germline CDR1 is SGHRS and CDR2 YFSETQ. The CDR3 sequence is CASSLGQQIAKNIQYF. In DNA, the CDR3 is TGCGCCAGCAGCTTAGGACAGCAGATAGCCAAAAACATTCAGTACTTC.

V is TRBV20-1 and J is TRBJ2-4; tentatively, D is TRBD2 (6 bases). The closer fit of TRBJ2-7 to the DNA end suggests the J call may be wrong. Germline CDR1 DFQATT, CDR2 SNEGSKA (reference sequence). The CDR3 contains 15 residues. CDR3 loop: CSAASTGGVAYEQYF. The CDR3 DNA is TGCAGTGCCGCGTCCACTGGCGGGGTAGCCTACGAGCAGTACTTC.

The chain uses TRBV27 and TRBJ2-1; D gene unclear. This CDR3 comprises 15 residues. Germline assignment: CDR1 MNHEY and CDR2 SMNVEV (reference sequence). With 2 bases removed from V and 0 bases from J, the gap between germline ends came to 8 bases. CDR3 sequence (DNA): TGTGCCAGCAGTTTAATGGCTGGCTCCTACAATGAGCAGTTCTTC. This translates into CASSLMAGSYNEQFF.

This clonotype was observed a few times. The rearrangement joins TRBV27 to TRBJ1-2; 9 nucleotides line up with TRBD1. Germline V gives CDR1 MNHEY, CDR2 SMNVEV (reference sequence). This CDR3 is 15 amino acids long. Trimming took 6 bases from V and 6 from J; bases not matched to a gene: 11. In DNA, the CDR3 is TGTGCCAGCAGGCCAACGGGACAGGGTAGGAATGGCTACACCTTC. Amino acid sequence: CASRPTGQGRNGYTF.

This clonotype appeared a few times. The V and J genes are TRBV7-6 and TRBJ2-1; D not resolved. This CDR3 comprises 14 residues. Germline V gene sequence: CDR1 SGHVS, CDR2 FNYEAQ. V was trimmed by 5 bases and J by 6 bases, leaving 14 bases between them. Written as DNA, the CDR3 is TGTGCCAGCAGCGGTTCGGGCACAAGCAATGAGCAGTTCTTC. This codes for CASSGSGTSNEQFF.

This clonotype came up a few times. The V call is TRBV4-1, the J call TRBJ2-4; tentatively, D is TRBD2 (6 bases). Germline V lookup: CDR1 MGHRA, CDR2 YSYEKL. V shed 4 bases and J shed 13 bases, with 26 bases lying between them. This CDR3 spans 16 amino acids. The CDR3 spells CASSRPDMLACGEQYF. For the CDR3, the DNA is TGCGCCAGCAGCCGACCAGACATGCTGGCCTGCGGGGAGCAGTACTTC.

This chain connects TRBV12-3 or TRBV12-4 to TRBJ1-5; D call uncertain. V was clipped by 3 bases and J by 0 bases, with 9 bases between them. This CDR3 contains 15 residues. In DNA, the CDR3 is TGTGCCAGCAGTTTGGGCAGCTTTAGCAATCAGCCCCAGCATTTT. Encoded protein: CASSLGSFSNQPQHF.

With regard to this clonotype: This may arise from a read error, as a much more abundant clone is one base away. The V gene is TRBV2, the J gene TRBJ2-5, with D perhaps assigned TRBD1 or TRBD2 (5 bases each). This CDR3 comprises 15 residues. Germline values: CDR1 SNHLY, CDR2 FYNNEI. The DNA of the CDR3 is TGTGCCAGCAGTGCCCCCTCTTTGGCTCGGGGCGAGCAGGACTTC. Translating gives CASSAPSLARGEQDF.

The V call is TRBV7-2, the J call TRBJ2-3, with 11 nucleotides matching TRBD2. Germline CDR1 SGHTA, CDR2 FQGNSA. Trimming took 5 bases from V and 7 from J; bases not matched to a gene: 14. The CDR3 is made up of 17 amino acids. The CDR3 spells CASSLTLSGGARNTQYF. The CDR3 region has the DNA TGTGCCAGCAGCCTCACTCTTAGCGGGGGGGCCCGAAATACGCAGTATTTT.

The V and J genes are TRBV7-6 and TRBJ2-3, with D possibly being TRBD1 (5 bases). Germline CDR1 and CDR2: SGHVS and FNYEAQ. This CDR3 comprises 15 residues. Trimming took 4 bases from V and 5 from J, leaving 16 bases between them. CDR3 sequence reads: CASSSRQMTVDTQYF. The CDR3 bases are TGTGCCAGCAGCTCAAGACAGATGACTGTAGATACGCAGTATTTT.

This chain joins TRBV6-5 and TRBJ1-5, with D possibly matching TRBD1 (5 bases). Germline V lookup: CDR1 MNHEY, CDR2 SVGAGI. The CDR3 is made up of 16 amino acids. The V and J ends lost 6 bases and 0 bases respectively, with 15 bases between them. DNA for the CDR3: TGTGCCAGCAGATCGCGCACAGGCGTTAGCAATCAGCCCCAGCATTTT. Amino acid sequence: CASRSRTGVSNQPQHF.

The chain uses TRBV24-1 and TRBJ2-3, with 11 bases aligning to TRBD2. The V gene end was trimmed by 3 bases and the J gene end by 1 base; junction bases not matched to a gene: 8. Germline values: CDR1 KGHDR, CDR2 SFDVKD. The CDR3 sequence is 18 residues long. CDR3 residues: CATSDPGTSGYRTDTQYF. In nucleotides, the CDR3 is TGTGCCACCAGTGATCCCGGGACTAGCGGTTATCGCACAGATACGCAGTATTTT.

This clonotype was seen ten or more times. The chain has TRBV6-2 or TRBV6-3 and TRBJ2-3; TRBD2 agrees at 7 bases. The J segment lost 0 bases and the V segment lost 6 bases, leaving 12 bases of the junction unmatched. Germline values: CDR1 MNHEY, CDR2 SVGEGT. The CDR3 consists of 17 residues. CDR3 residues: CASSQRGRGSSTDTQYF. The CDR3 DNA follows: TGTGCCAGCAGCCAAAGAGGGCGGGGGAGCAGCACAGATACGCAGTATTTT.